The clone carrying this TCR beta chain was seen repeatedly, ten times or more. Its target is not known. This specimen belongs to a study of CD8 T cells in ankylosing spondylitis. Study-wide results and limits: A motif in TCR beta, a set of about eight highly homologous variants, appeared characteristic of ankylosing spondylitis blood. Disease-linked clones bore a CD8+ phenotype, appearing relatively rarely in peripheral blood.

A single record per CDR3 protein comes from TCRdb applying MiXCR to the 5' RACE reads. Of fewer than 550,000 distinct CDR3 sequences in the sample, under 5.5% were seen once. Sequenced: blood, either unsorted or a sorted T cell fraction (not recorded which). The source is a male donor with ankylosing spondylitis.

CDR3 DNA: TGTGCCACCAGTGATCCCTCCCGGACAGGCGCTAGAGGCTACACCTTC. It encodes CATSDPSRTGARGYTF. The chain couples TRBV24-1 to TRBJ1-2, with 7 bases that match TRBD1. Germline CDR1 reads KGHDR; CDR2 reads SFDVKD. CDR3 length: 16 residues. Unmatched junction bases numbered 14, after V lost 3 bases and J lost 8 bases.